Listed here are 8 T cell receptor beta chains from one sample, sequenced in a study of blood T cell repertoires in COVID-19. Only in-frame clones appear in the TCRdb table, and some are missing; sequencing was by immunoSEQ multiplex PCR. The table shows fewer than 200,000 clones, with around 90% occurring only once. The specimen was peripheral blood. Every receptor here comes from a man aged 55-75 years with active or convalescent COVID-19.

The rearrangement links TRBV25-1 to TRBJ2-1, with 7 nucleotides matching TRBD1. The V gene end was trimmed by 7 bases and the J gene end by 1 base; junction bases not matched to a gene: 7. This CDR3 is 15 amino acids long. CDR1 and CDR2 from the germline V gene are MGHDK and SYGVNS. The CDR3, as DNA: TGTGCCAGCACCCCGGGACAGCAGTCCTACAATGAGCAGTTCTTC. Residues: CASTPGQQSYNEQFF.

The V call is TRBV5-1, the J call TRBJ2-2; D not certain. The germline V and J ends were trimmed by 6 bases and 1 base, with 4 bases remaining between them. The CDR3 length is 12 residues. Germline CDR1 is SGHRS and CDR2 is YFSETQ. The chain's CDR3 is CASTENTGELFF. The DNA of the CDR3 is TGCGCCAGCACAGAGAACACCGGGGAGCTGTTTTTT.

The rearrangement joins TRBV6-5 to TRBJ1-1; D unclear. CDR1 and CDR2 (germline): MNHEY, SVGAGI. The CDR3 is 14 amino acids. V was clipped by 2 bases and J by 4 bases, with 11 bases between them. Here the CDR3 DNA reads TGTGCCAGCAGTTACAGGGAGGGTTTCACTGAAGCTTTCTTT. This codes for CASSYREGFTEAFF.

CDR3 coding DNA: TGTGCCAGTAGTATAGAATTTGTCGGGTACTCCTATAATTCACCCCTCCACTTT. Its protein product is CASSIEFVGYSYNSPLHF. V and J are TRBV19 and TRBJ1-6; D is unclear. CDR1 LNHDA and CDR2 SQIVND come from the germline V gene (reference sequence). This CDR3 region has 18 residues. V lost 0 bases and J 0 bases, leaving 12 bases between the germline ends.

The gene calls are TRBV10-3 and TRBJ2-1; 11 nucleotides align to TRBD1. V lost 5 bases to trimming and J lost 8 bases; unmatched junction nucleotides: 5. Germline CDR1 and CDR2: ENHRY and SYGVKD. This CDR3 contains 14 residues. The CDR3 reads CAISLDRGHYEQFF. As DNA, the CDR3 is TGTGCCATCAGTTTGGACAGGGGGCACTATGAGCAGTTCTTC.

Remarks on this clone: This same CDR3 is encoded by further DNA sequences in the sample. The chain is built from TRBV7-2 and TRBJ2-5; tentatively, D is TRBD1 (5 bases). V was cut by 1 base and J by 2 bases, with 8 bases left in between. This CDR3 spans 14 amino acids. Germline loops: CDR1 SGHTA, CDR2 FQGNSA. The CDR3 sequence: CASSLGPGQETQYF. The DNA of the CDR3 is TGTGCCAGCAGCTTAGGTCCAGGGCAAGAGACCCAGTACTTC.

V and J are TRBV5-4 and TRBJ2-1, with TRBD2 identical over 10 bases. The V and J ends lost 5 bases and 4 bases, in that order; junction bases with no gene match: 6. The V gene's germline CDR1 is SGHNT and CDR2 YYREEE (reference sequence). The CDR3 is made up of 15 amino acids. CDR3 sequence (DNA): TGTGCCAGCAGTTCCCCTAGCGGGGGTTACAATGAGCAGTTCTTC. Amino acid sequence: CASSSPSGGYNEQFF.

The gene calls are TRBV6-4 and TRBJ2-7; 9 bases are a match to TRBD1. The CDR3 is 16 residues long. J lost 3 bases, V lost 7 bases, and 13 bases had no gene match. Germline CDR1 is MRHNA and CDR2 is SNTAGT. Here the CDR3 reads CASKRCPGQGVYEQYF. CDR3 sequence (DNA): TGTGCCAGCAAAAGATGCCCGGGACAGGGTGTCTACGAGCAGTACTTC.